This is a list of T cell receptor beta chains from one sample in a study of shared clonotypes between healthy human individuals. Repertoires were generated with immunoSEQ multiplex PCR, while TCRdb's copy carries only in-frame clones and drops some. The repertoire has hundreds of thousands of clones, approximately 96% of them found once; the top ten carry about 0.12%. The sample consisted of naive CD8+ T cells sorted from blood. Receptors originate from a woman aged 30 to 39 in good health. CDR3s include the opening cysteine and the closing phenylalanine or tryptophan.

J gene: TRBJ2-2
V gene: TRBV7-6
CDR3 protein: CASSLGLAVTGELFF

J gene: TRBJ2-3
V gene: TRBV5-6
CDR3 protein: CASRLTSGTDTQYF

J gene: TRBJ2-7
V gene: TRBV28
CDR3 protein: CASRPPRGALSYEQYF

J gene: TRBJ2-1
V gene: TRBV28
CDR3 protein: CATSKWDSMQWEQFF

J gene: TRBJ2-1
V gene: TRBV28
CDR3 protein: CASSSRGPTGNEQFF

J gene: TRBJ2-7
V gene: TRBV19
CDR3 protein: CASSATEATEQYF

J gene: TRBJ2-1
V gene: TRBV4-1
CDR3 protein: CASSQEPGQWLGNEQFF

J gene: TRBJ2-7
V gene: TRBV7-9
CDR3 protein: CASSPPSGPDYEQYF

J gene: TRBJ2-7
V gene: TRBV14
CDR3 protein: CASSQALAGVFEQYF

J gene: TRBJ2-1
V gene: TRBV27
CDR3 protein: CASSLPPRLAGEDNEQFF

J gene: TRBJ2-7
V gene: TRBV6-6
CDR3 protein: CASTGGGLIEQYF

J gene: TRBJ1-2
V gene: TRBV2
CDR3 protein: CASSRTTPEEGYTF

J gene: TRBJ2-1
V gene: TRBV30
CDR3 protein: CAWSVVANEQFF

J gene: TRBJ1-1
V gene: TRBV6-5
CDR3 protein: CASRGAGPEAFF

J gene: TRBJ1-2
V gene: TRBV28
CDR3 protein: CASSFEPFYGYTF

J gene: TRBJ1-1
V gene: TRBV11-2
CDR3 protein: CASRKPRDAVRRRTEAFF

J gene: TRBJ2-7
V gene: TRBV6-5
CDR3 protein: CASRPQTGSYEQYF

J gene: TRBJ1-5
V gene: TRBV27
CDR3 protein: CASSLYSSSGNQPQHF

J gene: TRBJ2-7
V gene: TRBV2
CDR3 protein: CASSVDADDTITYEQYF

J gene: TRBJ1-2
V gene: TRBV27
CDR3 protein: CASSSTPGYGYTF

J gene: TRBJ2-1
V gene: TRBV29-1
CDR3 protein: CSVEDWGGNEQFF

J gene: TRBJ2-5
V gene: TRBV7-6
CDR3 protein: CASSRPDGVAQETQYF

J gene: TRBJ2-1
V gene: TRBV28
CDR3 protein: CASRDSAPDEQFF

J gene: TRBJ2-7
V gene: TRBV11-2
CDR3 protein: CASSLHPKGAYEQYF

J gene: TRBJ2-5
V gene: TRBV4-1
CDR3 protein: CASSQGGHPPYF

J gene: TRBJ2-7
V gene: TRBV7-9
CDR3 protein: CASSGTGVNYEQYF

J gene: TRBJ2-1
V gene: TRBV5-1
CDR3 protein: CASSSMTNEQFF

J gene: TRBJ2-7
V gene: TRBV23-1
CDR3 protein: CASNPGQGYEQYF

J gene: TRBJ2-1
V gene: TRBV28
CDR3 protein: CASSLGRAWGHEQFF

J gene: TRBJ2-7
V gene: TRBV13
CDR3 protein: CASSITGFEQYF

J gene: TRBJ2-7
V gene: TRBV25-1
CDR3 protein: CASSEGGEQYF

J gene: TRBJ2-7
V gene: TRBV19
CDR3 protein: CASSNGDSSYEQYF

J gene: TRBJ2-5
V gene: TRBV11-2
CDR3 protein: CASSLGGSRETQYF

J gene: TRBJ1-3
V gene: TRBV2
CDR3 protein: CASRERSSSGNTIYF

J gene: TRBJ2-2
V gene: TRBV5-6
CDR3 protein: CASSFPPLAEAGELFF

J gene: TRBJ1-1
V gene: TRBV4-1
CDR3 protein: CASSHGPKGNTEAFF

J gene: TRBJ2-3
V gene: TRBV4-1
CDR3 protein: CASSFRLQDTQYF

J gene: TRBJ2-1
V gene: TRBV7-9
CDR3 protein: CASSFGETAVSSYNEQFF

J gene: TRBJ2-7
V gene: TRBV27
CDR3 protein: CASSFNSRDRGREQYF

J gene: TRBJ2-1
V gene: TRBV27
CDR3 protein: CASSSTGSPGEQFF

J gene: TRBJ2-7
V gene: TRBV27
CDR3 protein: CASSLNRRPIYEQYF

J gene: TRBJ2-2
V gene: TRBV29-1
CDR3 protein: CSVPGLAGGGGELFF

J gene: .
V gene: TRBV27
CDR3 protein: CASTSGQGHEQYF

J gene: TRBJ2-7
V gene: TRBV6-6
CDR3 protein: CASSYKSGGYYEQYF

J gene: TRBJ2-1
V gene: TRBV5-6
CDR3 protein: CASSPPDRLTYNEQFF

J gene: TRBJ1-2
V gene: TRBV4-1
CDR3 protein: CASSQQGWYGYTF

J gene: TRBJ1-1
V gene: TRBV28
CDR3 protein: CASRLPLSSEAFF

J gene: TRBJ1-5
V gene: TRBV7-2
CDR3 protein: CASSLSGVQPQHF

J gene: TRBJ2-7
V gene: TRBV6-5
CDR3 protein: CASSYLGSAVEQYF

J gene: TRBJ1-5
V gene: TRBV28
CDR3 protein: CASSLVGPSNQPQHF

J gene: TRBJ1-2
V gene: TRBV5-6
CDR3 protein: CASSLDEEHGYTF

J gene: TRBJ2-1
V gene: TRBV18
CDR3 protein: CASSPDETYNEQFF

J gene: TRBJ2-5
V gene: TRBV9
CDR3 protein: CASSSAGGPVETQYF

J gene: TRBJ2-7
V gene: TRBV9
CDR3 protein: CASSVRGDEQYF

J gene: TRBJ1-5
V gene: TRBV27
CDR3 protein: CASSPGVRGDQPQHF